Sequencing of this TCR beta chain was carried out in a study of blood T cell repertoires in COVID-19. Libraries were prepared by immunoSEQ multiplex PCR; TCRdb keeps only in-frame clonotypes and omits some of them. The table records over 45,000 clones, approximately 85% of them present only once. V was cut by 2 bases and J by 6 bases, with 12 bases left in between. Germline loops: CDR1 SGDLS, CDR2 YYNGEE. The CDR3 extends over 15 amino acids. The sequenced sample consisted of peripheral blood. The chain is built from TRBV9 and TRBJ1-6; D not resolved. This TCR was sampled from a human donor in a cohort sampled during active COVID-19. The CDR3 coding sequence is TGTGCCAGCAGCGTTCGAACGGGGTCTAATTCACCCCTCCACTTT. It is translated as CASSVRTGSNSPLHF.